Listed below are T cell receptor beta chains from one sample, sequenced in a study of blood T cell repertoires in COVID-19. Profiled with immunoSEQ multiplex PCR; TCRdb holds only in-frame clones, not every one. The top ten clones hold about 7% of a sample with approximately 200,000 clones, around 84% of them seen once. The sequenced material came from PBMCs or T cells enriched from blood (not recorded which). The receptors come from a woman aged 40 to 50 with acute COVID-19. CDR3s include the opening cysteine and the closing phenylalanine or tryptophan. Size is omitted from some rows. Given values are once, few, many or a class for expanded clones.

TRBJ1-5 NA TRBV19 CASSIWTDKVGQPQHF
TRBJ1-4 NA TRBV7-2 CASSSYPGGGDEKLFF
TRBJ2-1 once TRBV24-1 CATSDLGAGVKSYNEQFF
TRBJ2-1 NA TRBV24-1 CATSERRLAGWNEQFF
TRBJ2-7 NA TRBV7-2 CASSLEWTGGGGDEQYF
TRBJ2-7 NA TRBV7-2 CASSPTSGPYEQYF
TRBJ1-2 NA TRBV10-3 CAISAPQLGSQGSYTF
TRBJ1-2 NA TRBV28 CASRAVPIYGYTF
TRBJ1-2 few TRBV5-1 CASSLQGGHGYTF
TRBJ1-2 NA TRBV7-2 CASSLAPDRVMGYTF
TRBJ1-4 NA TRBV28 CASSVQRTGSEKLFF
TRBJ1-6 NA TRBV7-2 CASSFKTGDNSPLHF
TRBJ2-4 NA TRBV19 CASSPGSKNIQYF
TRBJ2-2 NA TRBV5-4 CASSLGGTGELFF
TRBJ2-7 NA TRBV7-2 CASSLGGGAHYEQYF
TRBJ2-3 NA TRBV28 CASSLRVGGTDTQYF
TRBJ1-4 few TRBV28 CASSFPRQTLAERLLTGEKLFF
TRBJ2-3 NA TRBV2 CASSDGTSGRATDTQYF
TRBJ2-3 NA TRBV6-5 CASSSPTGGDTQYF
TRBJ2-7 NA TRBV14 CASSYSGKGFYEQYF
TRBJ2-7 few TRBV5-1 CASSLSNRGIDEQYF
TRBJ2-7 NA TRBV7-3 CASSLTGGVSEQYF
TRBJ2-3 NA TRBV5-1 CASSLEVAPDTQYF
TRBJ2-7 NA TRBV18 CASSPPVQVNEQYF
TRBJ1-5 NA TRBV6-5 CASSYSRVEQPQHF
TRBJ2-1 NA TRBV28 CASTLGRTRGFYNEQFF
TRBJ1-2 NA TRBV6-2/TRBV6-3 CASSRGGDYGYTF
TRBJ1-6 NA TRBV2 CASSRFLPGQGNSPLHF
TRBJ1-5 NA TRBV18 CASSPWDSTWGQPQHF
TRBJ2-3 few TRBV27 CASSSPRRGALRDTQYF
TRBJ1-2 NA TRBV11-3 CASSAGGYGYTF
TRBJ2-5 NA TRBV29-1 CSVRGGETQYF
TRBJ1-1 NA TRBV28 CASSSLGQGGRTEAFF
TRBJ2-7 NA TRBV28 CASSRTSGSSYEQYF
TRBJ1-2 few TRBV6-6 CASRTYQQGYGYTF
TRBJ1-2 NA TRBV24-1 CATSDPDSHGYTF
TRBJ1-1 NA TRBV7-2 CASSLASDRGTEAFF